The clone carrying this T cell receptor beta chain came up a few times. As yet, its antigen is unknown. Its ends do not fully match the called genes, so a read error is possible. After constant-region reverse-primer amplification, full-length variable regions underwent semi-nested PCR with Nested Universal Primer A. TCRdb reanalysed the 5' RACE reads using MiXCR and keeps one entry per CDR3 protein. The sample contains nearly 55,000 distinct CDR3 sequences, about a sixth of which appear only once. The V gene's germline CDR1 is DFQATT and CDR2 SNEGSKA (reference sequence). This CDR3 has 17 residues. Study-wide findings and caveats: The TCR gene usage of tumor memory CD4+ T cells clustered together with blood and lymph node memory CD4+ cells and with lymph node naive CD4+ cells. Tumor Treg TCRs overlapped most with tumor naive CD4+ cells. Whole repertoires were not studied in the larger cohort, only one V-J beta rearrangement.

The origin of this receptor is a female donor with breast cancer. Sequencing used naive CD4+ T cells sorted from blood. As for subset: naive CD4+ T cells, CD4+CD45RA+CD25-. The chain couples TRBV20-1 to TRBJ2-1; TRBD2 agrees at 8 bases. In DNA form, the CDR3 reads TGCAGCGCTAATGGGTGGGCGGGAGGCCCCGGTGGCGATGAGCAGTTCTTC. Amino acids: CSANGWAGGPGGDEQFF.